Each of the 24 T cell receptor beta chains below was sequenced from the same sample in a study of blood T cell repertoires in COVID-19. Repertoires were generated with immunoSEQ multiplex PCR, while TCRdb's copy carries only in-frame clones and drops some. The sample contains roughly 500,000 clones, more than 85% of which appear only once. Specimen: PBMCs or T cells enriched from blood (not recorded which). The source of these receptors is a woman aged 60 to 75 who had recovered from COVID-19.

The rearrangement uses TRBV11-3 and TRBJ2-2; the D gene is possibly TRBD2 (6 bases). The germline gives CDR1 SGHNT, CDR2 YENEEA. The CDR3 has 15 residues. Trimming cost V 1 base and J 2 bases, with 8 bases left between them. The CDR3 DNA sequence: TGTGCCAGCAGCTTAGTAGGGACTAACACCGGGGAGCTGTTTTTT. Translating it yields CASSLVGTNTGELFF. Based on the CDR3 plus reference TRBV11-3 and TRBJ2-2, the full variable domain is EAGVVQSPRYKIIEKKQPVAFWCNPISGHNTLYWYLQNLGQGPELLIRYENEEAVDDSQLPKDRFSAERLKGVDSTLKIQPAELGDSAVYLCASSLVGTNTGELFFGEGSRLTVL.

The CDR3 region has the DNA TGTGCCAGCAGTAGAGGGGCAGGGGACCCCTACGAGCAGTACTTC. Translated: CASSRGAGDPYEQYF. The V call is TRBV7-9, the J call TRBJ2-7; weak D call: TRBD1 (6 bases). Germline V gene sequence: CDR1 SEHNR, CDR2 FQNEAQ (reference sequence). The CDR3 spans 15 residues. Trimming left V 6 bases short and J 2 bases short, with 17 bases between.

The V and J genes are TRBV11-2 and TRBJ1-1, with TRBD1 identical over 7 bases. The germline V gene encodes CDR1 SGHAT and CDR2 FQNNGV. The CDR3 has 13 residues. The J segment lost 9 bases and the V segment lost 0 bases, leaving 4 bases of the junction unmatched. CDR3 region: CASSLDRTGQAFF. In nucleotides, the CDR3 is TGTGCCAGCAGCTTAGATCGGACAGGTCAAGCTTTCTTT.

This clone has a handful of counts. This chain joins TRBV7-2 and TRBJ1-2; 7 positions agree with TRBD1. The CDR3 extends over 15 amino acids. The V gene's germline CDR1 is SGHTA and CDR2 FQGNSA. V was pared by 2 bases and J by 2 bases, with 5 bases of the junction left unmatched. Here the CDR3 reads CASSLSAGGNYGYTF. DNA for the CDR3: TGTGCCAGCAGCTTATCGGCAGGGGGGAACTATGGCTACACCTTC.

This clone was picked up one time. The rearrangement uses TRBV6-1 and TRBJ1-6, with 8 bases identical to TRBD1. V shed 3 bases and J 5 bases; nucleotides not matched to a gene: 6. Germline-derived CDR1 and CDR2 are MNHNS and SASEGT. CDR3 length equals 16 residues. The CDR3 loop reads CASSDQGAWNNSPLHF. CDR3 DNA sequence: TGTGCCAGCAGTGACCAGGGGGCGTGGAATAATTCACCCCTCCACTTT.

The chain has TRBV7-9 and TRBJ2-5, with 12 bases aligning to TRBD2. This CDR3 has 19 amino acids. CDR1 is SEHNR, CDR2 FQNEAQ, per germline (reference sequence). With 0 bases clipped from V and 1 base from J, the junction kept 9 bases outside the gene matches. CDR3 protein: CASSLAVALAGGSQETQYF. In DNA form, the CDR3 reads TGTGCCAGCAGCTTAGCGGTCGCCCTAGCGGGGGGGAGCCAAGAGACCCAGTACTTC.

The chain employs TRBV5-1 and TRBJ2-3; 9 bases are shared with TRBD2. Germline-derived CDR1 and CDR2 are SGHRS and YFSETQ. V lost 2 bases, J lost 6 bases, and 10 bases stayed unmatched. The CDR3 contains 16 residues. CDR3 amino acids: CASSFGSAGGSDTQYF. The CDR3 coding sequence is TGCGCCAGCAGCTTCGGGAGCGCGGGGGGGAGCGATACGCAGTATTTT.

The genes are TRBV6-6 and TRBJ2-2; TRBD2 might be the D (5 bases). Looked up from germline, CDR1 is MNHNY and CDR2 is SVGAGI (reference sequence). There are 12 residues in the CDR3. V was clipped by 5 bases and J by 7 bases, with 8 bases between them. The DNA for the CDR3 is TGTGCCAGCAGTAGAGAGGGCGGGGAGCTGTTTTTT. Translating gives CASSREGGELFF.

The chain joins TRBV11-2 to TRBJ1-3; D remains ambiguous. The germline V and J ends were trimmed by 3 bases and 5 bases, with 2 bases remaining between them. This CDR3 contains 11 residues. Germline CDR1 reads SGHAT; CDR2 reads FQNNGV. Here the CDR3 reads CASSFRNTIYF. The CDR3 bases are TGTGCCAGCAGCTTTAGAAACACCATATATTTT.

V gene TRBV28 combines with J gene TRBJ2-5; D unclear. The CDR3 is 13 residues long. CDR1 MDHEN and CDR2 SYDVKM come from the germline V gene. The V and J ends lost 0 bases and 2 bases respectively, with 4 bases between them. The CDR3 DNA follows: TGTGCCAGCAGTTTATGGCGGCAAGAGACCCAGTACTTC. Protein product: CASSLWRQETQYF.

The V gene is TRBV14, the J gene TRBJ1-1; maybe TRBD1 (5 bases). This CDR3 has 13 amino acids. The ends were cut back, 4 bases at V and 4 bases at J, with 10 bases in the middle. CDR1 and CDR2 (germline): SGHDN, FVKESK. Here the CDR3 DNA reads TGTGCCAGCAGCCCCTGGGGGGGCACTGAAGCTTTCTTT. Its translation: CASSPWGGTEAFF. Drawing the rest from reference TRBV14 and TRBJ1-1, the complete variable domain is EAGVTQFPSHSVIEKGQTVTLRCDPISGHDNLYWYRRVMGKEIKFLLHFVKESKQDESGMPNNRFLAERTGGTYSTLKVQPAELEDSGVYFCASSPWGGTEAFFGQGTRLTVV.

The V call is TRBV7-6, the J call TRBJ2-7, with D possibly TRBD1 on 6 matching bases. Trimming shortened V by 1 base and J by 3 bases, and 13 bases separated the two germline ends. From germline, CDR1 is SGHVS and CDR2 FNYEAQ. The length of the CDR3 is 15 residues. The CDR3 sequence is CASSLDGTPCYEQYF. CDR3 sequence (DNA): TGTGCCAGCAGCTTAGATGGGACACCTTGCTACGAGCAGTACTTC.

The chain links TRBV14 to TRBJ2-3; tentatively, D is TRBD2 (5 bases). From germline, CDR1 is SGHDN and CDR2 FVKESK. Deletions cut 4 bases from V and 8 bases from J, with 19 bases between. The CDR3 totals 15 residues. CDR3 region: CASSRGTPGSATQYF. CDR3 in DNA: TGTGCCAGCAGCCGAGGAACCCCGGGTAGCGCTACGCAGTATTTT.

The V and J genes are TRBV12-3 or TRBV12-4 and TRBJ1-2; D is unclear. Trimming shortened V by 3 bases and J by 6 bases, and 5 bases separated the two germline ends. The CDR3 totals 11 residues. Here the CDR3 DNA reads TGTGCCAGCAGTTTTCCAGATGGCTACACCTTC. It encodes CASSFPDGYTF.

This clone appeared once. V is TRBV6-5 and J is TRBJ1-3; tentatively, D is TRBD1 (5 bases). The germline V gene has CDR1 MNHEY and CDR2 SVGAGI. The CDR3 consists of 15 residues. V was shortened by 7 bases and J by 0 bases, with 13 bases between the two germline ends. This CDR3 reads CASTTQGISGNTIYF. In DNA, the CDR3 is TGTGCCAGCACGACGCAGGGAATCTCTGGAAACACCATATATTTT.

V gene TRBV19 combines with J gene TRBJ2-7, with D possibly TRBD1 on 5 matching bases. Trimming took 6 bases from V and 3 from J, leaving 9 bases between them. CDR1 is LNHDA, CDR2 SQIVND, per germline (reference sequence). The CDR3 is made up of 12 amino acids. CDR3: CASSPQGYEQYF. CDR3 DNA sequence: TGTGCCAGTAGCCCTCAGGGCTACGAGCAGTACTTC.

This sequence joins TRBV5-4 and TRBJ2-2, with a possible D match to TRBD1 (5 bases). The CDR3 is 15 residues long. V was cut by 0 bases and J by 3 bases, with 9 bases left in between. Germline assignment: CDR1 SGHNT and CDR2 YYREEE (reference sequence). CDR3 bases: TGTGCCAGCAGCTTGGCTGGGGCCCACACCGGGGAGCTGTTTTTT. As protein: CASSLAGAHTGELFF.

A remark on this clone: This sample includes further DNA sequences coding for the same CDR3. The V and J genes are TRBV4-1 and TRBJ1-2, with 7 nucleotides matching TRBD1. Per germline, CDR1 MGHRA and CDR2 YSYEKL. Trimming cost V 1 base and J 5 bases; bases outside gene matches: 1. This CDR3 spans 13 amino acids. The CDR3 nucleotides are TGCGCCAGCAGCCAAGGACAGGGTTATGGCTACACCTTC. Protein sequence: CASSQGQGYGYTF.

The CDR3: CASSIDSRRTGGDTEAFF. In DNA, the CDR3 is TGTGCCAGTAGTATAGATTCCCGCCGGACAGGGGGAGACACTGAAGCTTTCTTT. V usage is TRBV19 and J usage is TRBJ1-1; 10 bases agree with TRBD1. Germline values: CDR1 LNHDA, CDR2 SQIVND (reference sequence). J lost 3 bases, V lost 0 bases, and 10 bases had no gene match. CDR3 length: 18 amino acids.

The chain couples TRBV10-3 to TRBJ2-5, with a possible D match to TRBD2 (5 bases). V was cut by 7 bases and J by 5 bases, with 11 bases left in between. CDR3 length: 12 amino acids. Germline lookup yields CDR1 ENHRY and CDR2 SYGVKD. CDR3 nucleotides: TGTGCCATCAACGGGGTGGGGGAGACCCAGTACTTC. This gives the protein CAINGVGETQYF.

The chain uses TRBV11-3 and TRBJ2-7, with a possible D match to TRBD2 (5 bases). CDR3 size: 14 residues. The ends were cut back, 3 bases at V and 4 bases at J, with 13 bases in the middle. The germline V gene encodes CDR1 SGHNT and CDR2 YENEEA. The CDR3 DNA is TGTGCCAGCAGCTTGGAACCCGGGGTTTACGAGCAGTACTTC. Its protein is CASSLEPGVYEQYF.

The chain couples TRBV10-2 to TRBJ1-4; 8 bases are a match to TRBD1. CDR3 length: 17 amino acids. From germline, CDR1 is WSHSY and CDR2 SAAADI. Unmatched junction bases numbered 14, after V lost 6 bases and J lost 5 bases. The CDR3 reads CASSPPLDRELNEKLFF. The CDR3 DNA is TGCGCCAGCAGCCCCCCCCTGGACAGGGAATTAAATGAAAAACTGTTTTTT.

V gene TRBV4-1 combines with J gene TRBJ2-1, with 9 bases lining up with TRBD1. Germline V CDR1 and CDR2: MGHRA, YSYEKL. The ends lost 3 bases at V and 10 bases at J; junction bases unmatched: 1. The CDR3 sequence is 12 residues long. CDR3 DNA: TGCGCCAGCAGCCAGGACAGGGGAGAGCAGTTCTTC. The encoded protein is CASSQDRGEQFF.

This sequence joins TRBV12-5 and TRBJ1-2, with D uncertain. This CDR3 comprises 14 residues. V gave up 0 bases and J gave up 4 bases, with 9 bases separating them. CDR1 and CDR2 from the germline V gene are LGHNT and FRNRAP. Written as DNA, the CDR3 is TGTGCTAGTGGTTTGGTGCCCGTCGGCTATGGCTACACCTTC. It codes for CASGLVPVGYGYTF.